This entry lists 3 T cell receptor beta chains sequenced from one sample in a study of T cells after yellow fever vaccination. A single record per CDR3 protein comes from TCRdb applying MiXCR to the 5' RACE reads. The table includes 250,000 to 350,000 distinct CDR3 sequences, around 4.4% detected once. Sequenced here: PBMCs, sampled 15 days after the yellow fever booster vaccination. These receptors all stem from a man aged 18 to 35 who received the YFV17D yellow fever vaccine.

This clonotype was counted only a few times. The chain links TRBV4-1 to TRBJ1-1; perhaps TRBD1 as D (5 bases). Germline values: CDR1 MGHRA, CDR2 YSYEKL. The CDR3 is 15 amino acids. V lost 3 bases, J lost 0 bases, and 11 bases lay in between. CDR3 nucleotide sequence: TGCGCCAGCAGCCACCAGGACAAGCTGAACACTGAAGCTTTCTTT. Translating gives CASSHQDKLNTEAFF.

At least ten counts were recorded for this clonotype. The CDR3 reads CASSQTDTLNTEAFF. In DNA, the CDR3 is TGCGCCAGCAGCCAGACGGACACGTTGAACACTGAAGCTTTCTTT. This chain connects TRBV4-1 to TRBJ1-1, with a tentative D call TRBD1 (5 bases). CDR3 size: 15 residues. V shed 3 bases and J shed 0 bases, with 11 bases lying between them. Germline-derived CDR1 and CDR2 are MGHRA and YSYEKL.

The genes are TRBV28 and TRBJ2-3; possible D gene TRBD2, 6 bases. The germline V gene has CDR1 MDHEN and CDR2 SYDVKM. Trimming shortened V by 5 bases and J by 0 bases, and 15 bases separated the two germline ends. The CDR3 has 16 residues. In DNA, the CDR3 is TGTGCCAGCAGTCCGCACCCGGGGGAGAGCACAGATACGCAGTATTTT. Translating it yields CASSPHPGESTDTQYF.